This TCR beta chain was captured by sequencing in a study of technical replicates of blood from a handful of donors. Repertoires were generated with immunoSEQ multiplex PCR, while TCRdb's copy carries only in-frame clones and drops some. The sample shows tens of thousands of clones, 95% of them seen only once. This CDR3 region has 15 residues. With V trimmed by 5 bases and J by 15 bases, 13 bases remained unmatched. Looked up from germline, CDR1 is MNHNS and CDR2 is SASEGT. The sequenced sample was T cells isolated from PBMCs. This sequence joins TRBV6-1 and TRBJ2-1, with 13 bases that match TRBD2. The receptor was isolated from a human donor in good health. The CDR3 loop reads CASSSGLAGVVPRFF. The CDR3 DNA sequence: TGTGCCAGCAGTAGCGGACTAGCGGGAGTAGTCCCGCGGTTCTTC.